The rows below give T cell receptor beta chains drawn from one sample of a study of vaccination and CD4 T cells after COVID-19. These receptors are not linked to any known antigen. TCRdb analysed the PCR reads with MiXCR anew, one entry per CDR3 protein. In the table there are about 13,000 distinct CDR3 sequences, 61% of which are singletons. Sequencing input: CD4+ T cells from blood, cultured in vitro. The receptors stem from a human donor who had recovered from COVID-19. Both conserved end residues are part of each CDR3. A D gene is named only where the DNA matches it firmly. The listing skips clone size in some rows; elsewhere it reads once, few, many or a size class.

J,V,D,size,CDR3,DNA
TRBJ2-3,TRBV28,-,-,CASNTLTDTQYF,TGTGCCAGCAACACCCTCACAGATACGCAGTATTTT
TRBJ2-7,TRBV21-1,-,-,CASMEDNETSGERPEQYF,TGTGCCAGCATGGAAGACAACGAGACTAGCGGGGAACGTCCCGAGCAGTACTTC
TRBJ2-7,TRBV10-3,-,-,CAISRGGVDYEQYF,TGTGCCATCAGCCGAGGGGGAGTTGACTACGAGCAGTACTTC
TRBJ2-3,TRBV7-3,TRBD2,-,CASSPSSGSGTDTQYF,TGTGCCAGCAGCCCAAGTAGCGGGAGTGGCACAGATACGCAGTATTTT
TRBJ1-1,TRBV28,-,-,CASSLFPTEAFF,TGTGCCAGCAGTTTATTTCCCACTGAAGCTTTCTTT
TRBJ2-1,TRBV6-1,-,-,CASRGTYGYNEQFF,TGTGCCAGCAGGGGGACTTACGGGTACAATGAGCAGTTCTTC
TRBJ1-1,TRBV7-3,-,few,CASSSTGIAEAFF,TGTGCCAGCAGCTCTACAGGGATTGCTGAAGCTTTCTTT
TRBJ1-5,TRBV12-3/TRBV12-4,TRBD1,-,CASSLAQGAGQPQHF,TGTGCCAGCAGCCTAGCCCAGGGGGCCGGGCAGCCCCAGCATTTT
TRBJ1-1,TRBV7-2,-,few,CASSLGSRVGTEAFF,TGTGCCAGCAGCTTAGGGTCCAGAGTCGGGACTGAAGCTTTCTTT
TRBJ1-2,TRBV18,TRBD1,-,CASSPGTGGYGYTF,TGTGCCAGCTCACCCGGGACAGGGGGCTATGGCTACACCTTC
TRBJ1-2,TRBV9,TRBD1,-,CASSAQGAGYGYTF,TGTGCCAGCAGCGCACAGGGGGCCGGCTATGGCTACACCTTC
TRBJ2-3,TRBV20-1,TRBD1,-,CSAPDQGVSTDTQYF,TGCAGTGCTCCTGACCAGGGGGTCAGCACAGATACGCAGTATTTT
TRBJ1-2,TRBV15,TRBD1,once,CATSRAGQGNYGYTF,TGTGCCACCAGCAGGGCGGGACAGGGAAACTATGGCTACACCTTC
TRBJ1-2,TRBV5-4,TRBD1,-,CASSTDRDYGYTF,TGTGCCAGCAGCACGGACAGGGACTATGGCTACACCTTC
TRBJ2-1,TRBV20-1,-,-,CSARGSGRFNNEQFF,TGCAGTGCTAGAGGAAGTGGGCGTTTCAACAATGAGCAGTTCTTC
TRBJ1-1,TRBV27,-,-,CASSPPGGARTEAFF,TGTGCCAGCAGTCCCCCCGGGGGGGCGCGCACTGAAGCTTTCTTT
TRBJ1-1,TRBV20-1,-,-,CSARDHIAAEAFF,TGCAGTGCTAGAGATCACATCGCCGCTGAAGCTTTCTTT
TRBJ2-7,TRBV7-2,-,once,CASSLAWTSYEQYF,TGTGCCAGCAGCTTAGCTTGGACATCCTACGAGCAGTACTTC